This T cell receptor beta chain was recorded in a study of a mutant IDH1 vaccine in newly diagnosed glioma. Study details: Among treated patients, around 62% were male and roughly 40% female, and mean age was approximately 40 years. Radiotherapy, temozolomide, or both had been given previously, and both were given to most.

Described time point: baseline, week 1 (first vaccination visit). Treatment: pre-vaccination baseline after standard-of-care therapy. Study-wide results and caveats: Any relationship between pseudoprogression and changes in top peripheral T cell clonotypes seemed absent. Of all patients, 93.3% showed vaccine-induced immune responses.

This clone was counted a single time. Its antigen is not identified. Clones were sequenced by immunoSEQ multiplex PCR, and TCRdb holds only the in-frame ones, with some missing. This sample has 85,000 to 100,000 clones; around 90% occur once, and the top ten carry roughly 0.6%. This CDR3 comprises 15 residues. CDR1 is GTSNPN and CDR2 is SVGIG in the germline V gene (reference sequence). V lost 2 bases, J lost 0 bases, and 12 bases lay in between. V usage is TRBV30 and J usage is TRBJ2-3; D not resolved. Here the sequenced sample was PBMCs, taken from a glioma patient treated with radiotherapy, temozolomide or both. The origin of this receptor is a woman aged 45 to 65 with glioma. The CDR3 nucleotides are TGTGCCTGGAGTCCGTCGACACTGAGCACAGATACGCAGTATTTT. The encoded protein is CAWSPSTLSTDTQYF.